This T cell receptor (beta chain) is from a study of OX40 agonist ivuxolimab in advanced cancers. A note on this clone: Its antigen remains unknown.

Regarding the study as a whole: At 0.1 to 3.0 mg/kg and by week 6, CD4+ and CD8+ T cells in the blood had expanded clonally.

Some clones are missing from TCRdb's copy, which holds only in-frame ones; the method was immunoSEQ multiplex PCR. Of approximately 69,000 clones in the sample, approximately 84% were seen once. Germline V gene lookup returns CDR1 MDHEN and CDR2 SYDVKM. The CDR3 is 16 residues long. The V and J ends lost 5 bases and 1 base respectively, with 17 bases between them. This receptor was obtained from an adult with an advanced solid tumor such as melanoma, head and neck, liver or kidney cancer. The specimen was CD4+ or CD8+ T cells sorted from blood, collected in a trial of the OX40 agonist ivuxolimab. The chain is built from TRBV28 and TRBJ1-2; D unresolved. The CDR3: CASSQSHGVNNYGYTF. The CDR3 DNA is TGTGCCAGCAGTCAATCCCATGGTGTCAATAACTATGGCTACACCTTC.